One and the same sample provided the 17 T cell receptor beta chains below, sequenced in a study of beta chain features in type 1 diabetes. Since all of the isolated RNA was reverse transcribed, expressed TCRB transcripts were what got sequenced. The data were produced by immunoSEQ multiplex PCR, yet TCRdb's version contains in-frame clones alone and is incomplete. The sample includes almost 350,000 clones, roughly a fifth of them seen just once. The sample comprised naive CD4+ T cells from blood. These receptors were collected from a young woman in good health.

This clone occurred a few times. Compared with germline, one end of the junction differs, possibly owing to a read error. This rearrangement joins TRBV10-3 to TRBJ2-2; 7 nucleotides line up with TRBD2. CDR1 and CDR2 from the germline V gene are ENHRY and SYGVKD. CDR3 length equals 14 residues. The CDR3: CASSRGANTGELFF. The DNA for the CDR3 is TGTGCCAGCAGTCGGGGGGCGAACACCGGGGAGCTGTTTTTT.

This clone has more than one count but fewer than ten. The V call is TRBV29-1, the J call TRBJ1-1; no reliable D call. The CDR3 is made up of 12 amino acids. V gave up 0 bases and J gave up 6 bases, with 8 bases separating them. CDR1 is SQVTM and CDR2 is ANQGSEA in the germline V gene. The CDR3 DNA reads TGCAGCGTTGAAGAGGCCGGGGCTGAAGCTTTCTTT. Amino acids: CSVEEAGAEAFF.

This clone was seen only a few times. V and J are TRBV6-5 and TRBJ2-7, with TRBD1 identical over 9 bases. CDR1 is MNHEY and CDR2 is SVGAGI in the germline V gene. This CDR3 region has 13 residues. With V trimmed by 8 bases and J by 3 bases, 5 bases remained unmatched. This CDR3 reads CASRRDRDYEQYF. The CDR3 region has the DNA TGTGCCAGCCGAAGGGACAGGGACTACGAGCAGTACTTC.

The rearrangement uses TRBV7-9 and TRBJ1-5, with a weak D call TRBD1 (5 bases). This CDR3 contains 14 residues. Trimming removed 3 bases from V and 4 bases from J, with 10 bases in between. Germline CDR1 is SEHNR and CDR2 is FQNEAQ (reference sequence). In nucleotides, the CDR3 is TGTGCCAGCAGCTTTGCGGGGGTTAATCAGCCCCAGCATTTT. The encoded protein is CASSFAGVNQPQHF.

This chain joins TRBV29-1 and TRBJ1-5, with 7 bases that match TRBD1. CDR3 length: 13 residues. CDR1 SQVTM and CDR2 ANQGSEA come from the germline V gene. After removal of 7 bases from V and 5 bases from J, the junction contained 8 bases not matched to a gene. This CDR3 reads CSAVGQGDQPQHF. DNA for the CDR3: TGCAGCGCCGTAGGCCAGGGGGATCAGCCCCAGCATTTT.

This clone was seen a handful of times. The chain joins TRBV5-1 to TRBJ2-3; 7 bases agree with TRBD1. The CDR3 runs to 13 residues. The V gene's germline CDR1 is SGHRS and CDR2 YFSETQ. Trimming took 0 bases from V and 5 from J; bases not matched to a gene: 0. CDR3 region: CASSLGTGDTQYF. In DNA, the CDR3 is TGCGCCAGCAGCTTGGGGACAGGAGATACGCAGTATTTT.

The chain is built from TRBV4-2 and TRBJ2-1, with 13 bases matching TRBD2. Germline CDR1 reads LGHNA; CDR2 reads YNFKEQ. CDR3 length: 16 residues. After removal of 3 bases from V and 7 bases from J, the junction contained 6 bases not matched to a gene. This CDR3 reads CASSHTSGGAYNEQFF. Written as DNA, the CDR3 is TGTGCCAGCAGCCACACTAGCGGGGGGGCGTATAATGAGCAGTTCTTC.

This clone was counted a few times. V usage is TRBV30 and J usage is TRBJ2-3; D not certain. CDR1 GTSNPN and CDR2 SVGIG come from the germline V gene (reference sequence). Trimming took 4 bases from V and 0 from J, leaving 5 bases between them. The CDR3 length is 12 residues. CDR3 nucleotide sequence: TGTGCCTGGACAACTAGCACAGATACGCAGTATTTT. It is translated as CAWTTSTDTQYF.

The chain links TRBV7-2 to TRBJ1-2, with unresolved D. From germline, CDR1 is SGHTA and CDR2 FQGNSA. The ends were cut back, 2 bases at V and 4 bases at J, with 8 bases in the middle. The CDR3 is 13 residues long. The CDR3 is CASSLTVPYGYTF. CDR3 in DNA: TGTGCCAGCAGCTTAACGGTTCCCTATGGCTACACCTTC.

This rearrangement joins TRBV19 to TRBJ1-2; D perhaps matches TRBD1 (6 bases). Germline CDR1 LNHDA, CDR2 SQIVND (reference sequence). The ends were cut back, 5 bases at V and 2 bases at J, with 15 bases in the middle. The CDR3 is 15 amino acids. The CDR3 DNA follows: TGTGCCAGTAGTCACGGCTCCGGGACAAACTATGGCTACACCTTC. It specifies CASSHGSGTNYGYTF.

This clone was observed a handful of times. The chain joins TRBV11-2 to TRBJ2-3; TRBD2 matches 8 bases. Trimming cost V 4 bases and J 1 base; bases outside gene matches: 1. The V gene's germline CDR1 is SGHAT and CDR2 FQNNGV. CDR3 length: 14 residues. The CDR3 spells CASSSTSGTDTQYF. The DNA of the CDR3 is TGTGCCAGCAGCTCGACTAGCGGCACAGATACGCAGTATTTT. Full variable domain (rest looked up from reference TRBV11-2 and TRBJ2-3): EAGVAQSPRYKIIEKRQSVAFWCNPISGHATLYWYQQILGQGPKLLIQFQNNGVVDDSQLPKDRFSAERLKGVDSTLKIQPAKLEDSAVYLCASSSTSGTDTQYFGPGTRLTVL.

The rearrangement links TRBV29-1 to TRBJ1-4; 8 bases line up with TRBD1. The CDR3 is made up of 11 amino acids. The V gene's germline CDR1 is SQVTM and CDR2 ANQGSEA. CDR3 loop: CTGGVNEKLFF. As DNA, the CDR3 is TGCACAGGGGGCGTGAATGAAAAACTGTTTTTT.

The V call is TRBV30, the J call TRBJ2-3, with 7 bases lining up with TRBD1. Germline assignment: CDR1 GTSNPN and CDR2 SVGIG (reference sequence). This CDR3 is 14 amino acids long. Losses at the gene ends were 4 bases for V and 1 base for J; bases not matched to a gene: 5. The CDR3, as DNA: TGTGCCTGGACCCGGCAGGGGGGCACAGATACGCAGTATTTT. Amino acids: CAWTRQGGTDTQYF.

This clone was detected a few times. The V and J genes are TRBV27 and TRBJ2-1; maybe TRBD2 (5 bases). The V gene lost 1 base and the J gene lost 0 bases, with 7 bases spanning the gap. Germline V gene sequence: CDR1 MNHEY, CDR2 SMNVEV (reference sequence). The CDR3 spans 15 residues. CDR3 nucleotide sequence: TGTGCCAGCAGTTTATTGGGGAGCTCCTACAATGAGCAGTTCTTC. It encodes CASSLLGSSYNEQFF.

This sequence joins TRBV4-2 and TRBJ1-2, with D uncertain. The CDR3 length is 14 residues. V was shortened by 2 bases and J by 4 bases, with 11 bases between the two germline ends. The V gene's germline CDR1 is LGHNA and CDR2 YNFKEQ. The CDR3 spells CASSQRGNLYGYTF. The DNA for the CDR3 is TGTGCCAGCAGCCAACGCGGGAACCTCTATGGCTACACCTTC.

The V call is TRBV5-1, the J call TRBJ1-1, with TRBD1 as a possible D gene (6 bases). Trimming pared 4 bases from V and 5 bases from J, leaving 15 bases between. This CDR3 is built from 14 residues. Per the germline V gene, CDR1 is SGHRS and CDR2 is YFSETQ. In DNA, the CDR3 is TGCGCCAGCAGCATAGAGACAGGCTTAACTGAAGCTTTCTTT. This encodes CASSIETGLTEAFF.

The gene calls are TRBV7-9 and TRBJ2-1; D is unresolved. V was clipped by 5 bases and J by 7 bases, with 9 bases between them. Germline values: CDR1 SEHNR, CDR2 FQNEAQ (reference sequence). The CDR3 extends over 12 amino acids. The CDR3 DNA reads TGTGCCAGCAGCCCAGTCAGTAATGAGCAGTTCTTC. Translated, it gives CASSPVSNEQFF. Supplemented by reference TRBV7-9 and TRBJ2-1, the full variable domain reads DTGVSQNPRHKITKRGQNVTFRCDPISEHNRLYWYRQTLGQGPEFLTYFQNEAQLEKSRLLSDRFSAERPKGSFSTLEIQRTEQGDSAMYLCASSPVSNEQFFGPGTRLTVL.